This T cell receptor (beta chain) was found in a study of tumor-infiltrating lymphocytes in primary liver carcinoma. In the study overall: The study reported T1-T3 N0M0 tumors spanning 4.2 to 10 cm.

Alongside blood RNA obtained from unsorted whole blood, germline DNA was also extracted. Blood samples of approximately 3.9 milliliters were drawn preoperatively. Constant-region priming of about 520 ng total RNA yielded TCR beta cDNA. Nested multiplex PCR, run for three rounds with slightly modified ARM-PCR, yielded TCR beta libraries. The study ran its first two PCR rounds for around 10 cycles each, using TRBV1-TRBV30 forward primers and a C-beta reverse primer. Using its own MiXCR run on the multiplex PCR reads, TCRdb lists one record per CDR3 protein. The table lists hundreds of thousands of distinct CDR3 sequences, more than 55% of them singletons, with about 15% in the top ten. Findings of the study overall: Against blood, tumors held a significantly higher top-250-clone fraction (p = 0.039).

Note on this clonotype: The antigen is unknown.

V was pared by 4 bases and J by 5 bases, with 3 bases between. Germline CDR1 is MDHEN and CDR2 is SYDVKM. This CDR3 has 10 residues. The V call is TRBV28, the J call TRBJ2-7; D call uncertain. This TCR derives from a woman aged 25 to 39 with primary liver carcinoma and hepatitis B virus infection. Sequencing was carried out using peripheral blood. This CDR3 is CASSSHEQYF. CDR3 nucleotide sequence: TGTGCCAGCAGTTCCCACGAGCAGTACTTC.